The rows below give T cell receptor beta chains drawn from one sample of a study of T cell responses to AZD1222 COVID-19 vaccine. Method: immunoSEQ multiplex PCR; TCRdb's copy keeps in-frame clones and lacks some. In the table there are approximately 150,000 clones, 89% of which are singletons. The sample consisted of peripheral blood, taken on day 0 of AZD1222 vaccination. These receptors all come from an adult in good health. Both conserved end residues are part of each CDR3. The D gene is left open where the match is weak. A row's size may be missing; if present it is once, few, many or a size class.

NA	TRBD1	TRBV4-3	TRBJ1-2	TGCGCCAGCAGTGAGGGACAGGGGAGAGTGGGGATCTATGGCTACACCTTC	CASSEGQGRVGIYGYTF
NA	NA	TRBV5-1	TRBJ2-1	TGCGCCAGCAGCTTGGCGGTAGCGGATTACAATGAGCAGTTCTTC	CASSLAVADYNEQFF
NA	NA	TRBV5-1	TRBJ2-2	TGCGCCAGCAGCTTGGATCCAGGGCCGGGGACCGGGGAGCTGTTTTTT	CASSLDPGPGTGELFF
NA	NA	TRBV7-2	TRBJ2-1	TGTGCCAGCAGCCCCTGGTTAGAAGGCCGACAGTTCTTC	CASSPWLEGRQFF
NA	NA	TRBV13	TRBJ2-7	TGTGCCAGCAGTTCAGGGGGGCCCTCCTACGAGCAGTACTTC	CASSSGGPSYEQYF
NA	TRBD1	TRBV7-3	TRBJ1-2	TGTGCCAGCAGCCAACAACCGGGACAGGGATATGGCTACACCTTC	CASSQQPGQGYGYTF
NA	TRBD2	TRBV11-3	TRBJ2-3	TGTGCCAGCAGAACGGGAGGGGACACAGATACGCAGTATTTT	CASRTGGDTDTQYF
NA	NA	TRBV2	TRBJ2-7	TGTGCCAGCAGCTGGCAGGGTGCCCGGGTAGGAGAGCAGTACTTC	CASSWQGARVGEQYF
NA	NA	TRBV7-9	TRBJ1-2	TGTGCCAGCAGCCCCCCCGGACTCAGCTATGGCTACACCTTC	CASSPPGLSYGYTF
NA	NA	TRBV19	TRBJ1-1	TGTGCCAGTTCGACAAGTAAGAACACTGAAGCTTTCTTT	CASSTSKNTEAFF
NA	TRBD2	TRBV5-1	TRBJ2-3	TGCGCCAGCAGCTTGGCCTGGGGGACTAGCCCAGATACGCAGTATTTT	CASSLAWGTSPDTQYF
few	NA	TRBV7-2	TRBJ2-3	TGTGCCAGCAGCCTAGCGGTTCACAGGGCAGATACGCAGTATTTT	CASSLAVHRADTQYF
NA	TRBD1	TRBV28	TRBJ1-2	TGTGCCAGCAGCTCAGACAGGGTTCGGGGCTACACCTTC	CASSSDRVRGYTF
NA	NA	TRBV12-3/TRBV12-4	TRBJ1-4	TGTGCCAGCTCGAGGGCTGAGGGGGAAAAACTGTTTTTT	CASSRAEGEKLFF
NA	TRBD1	TRBV7-9	TRBJ1-3	TGTGCCAGCAGCCCCAGACAGGGCCCAGTTGGAAACACCATATATTTT	CASSPRQGPVGNTIYF
NA	TRBD1	TRBV19	TRBJ1-5	TGTGCCAGTAGTATAATACAGGGGGCAGCTCAGCCCCAGCATTTT	CASSIIQGAAQPQHF
NA	NA	TRBV6-2/TRBV6-3	TRBJ1-5	TGTGCCAGCAGTTACGGGGGACATAGCAATCAGCCCCAGCATTTT	CASSYGGHSNQPQHF
once	NA	TRBV12-3/TRBV12-4	TRBJ2-1	TGTGCCAGCAGACTAGGGGGGGATGAGCAGTTCTTC	CASRLGGDEQFF
NA	NA	TRBV7-2	TRBJ1-2	TGTGCCAGCAGCTTACTTCTTATGGAGCGTGGCTACACCTTC	CASSLLLMERGYTF
NA	NA	TRBV5-1	TRBJ2-1	TGCGCCAGCTTCCAAGAAATCGGCATAGATGAGCAGTTCTTC	CASFQEIGIDEQFF
NA	TRBD2	TRBV7-2	TRBJ2-1	TGTGCCAGCAGCGTGAGCGGGACGAGCTCCTACAATGAGCAGTTCTTC	CASSVSGTSSYNEQFF
NA	TRBD2	TRBV6-6	TRBJ2-1	TGTGCCAGCAGTCGACTAGCGGGATTTCCCTACAATGAGCAGTTCTTC	CASSRLAGFPYNEQFF
NA	TRBD1	TRBV11-3	TRBJ1-1	TGTGCCAGCAGTACAGGGGGACGGGTCGGCACTGAAGCTTTCTTT	CASSTGGRVGTEAFF
NA	NA	TRBV7-2	TRBJ1-3	TGTGCCAGCAGCTTAGATTCCGGATGGGGAAACACCATATATTTT	CASSLDSGWGNTIYF
NA	TRBD2	TRBV28	TRBJ2-7	TGTGCCAGCAGCCCACTCGGGACTAGCGGGAGAGGGGAGCAGTACTTC	CASSPLGTSGRGEQYF
NA	TRBD2	TRBV5-5	TRBJ2-3	TGTGCCAGCAGCTTGGAAGCGGGAGTAGGAGCAGATACGCAGTATTTT	CASSLEAGVGADTQYF
NA	NA	TRBV9	TRBJ2-5	TGTGCCAGCAGCTCGGGGGTTCAAGAGACCCAGTACTTC	CASSSGVQETQYF
NA	TRBD2	TRBV28	TRBJ2-1	TGTGCCAGCAGTCCCTCCCGTGCGGGAGGCGATGAGCAGTTCTTC	CASSPSRAGGDEQFF
NA	NA	TRBV3-1/TRBV3-2	TRBJ2-1	TGTGCCAGCAGCCAACATACAGGGAGTACCTACAATGAGCAGTTCTTC	CASSQHTGSTYNEQFF
NA	TRBD2	TRBV2	TRBJ2-5	TGTGCCAGCCAGCGGGAGGTAGAGACCCAGTACTTC	CASQREVETQYF
NA	NA	TRBV12-3/TRBV12-4	TRBJ2-7	TGTGCCAGCAGTCTCCAGGGAGGCGAGCAGTACTTC	CASSLQGGEQYF
once	TRBD2	TRBV2	TRBJ2-1	TGTGCCAGCAGTGGGGACTACAGCTCCTACAATGAGCAGTTCTTC	CASSGDYSSYNEQFF
NA	NA	TRBV6-5	TRBJ1-1	TGTGCCAGCCGAGGGGCGGACACTGAAGCTTTCTTT	CASRGADTEAFF
NA	NA	TRBV3-1/TRBV3-2	TRBJ2-7	TGTGCCAGCAGCCGGCCGGGAGCCTACGAGCAGTACTTC	CASSRPGAYEQYF
NA	TRBD1	TRBV19	TRBJ1-3	TGTGCCAGTAGTTCGGGACAGGGGGCTGGTGGAAACACCATATATTTT	CASSSGQGAGGNTIYF
NA	NA	TRBV11-2	TRBJ2-2	TGTGCCAGCAGCACCCGTGGGGTCAACACCGGGGAGCTGTTTTTT	CASSTRGVNTGELFF
NA	NA	TRBV28	TRBJ2-7	TGTGCCAGCAGTTTAAAGGGAAGGGGAGGTTACGAGCAGTACTTC	CASSLKGRGGYEQYF
NA	NA	TRBV21-1	TRBJ1-6	TGTGCCAGCAGCAGTCTCCGGGCCTTATTACAGCCCCATTCACCCCTCCACTTT	CASSSLRALLQPHSPLHF
NA	TRBD1	TRBV19	TRBJ1-2	TGTGCCAGTAGTACCCTACCCGGACAGGCCAACTATGGCTACACCTTC	CASSTLPGQANYGYTF
NA	NA	TRBV12-3/TRBV12-4	TRBJ1-1	TGTGCCAGCAGTTTGCGGGGGAACACTGAAGCTTTCTTT	CASSLRGNTEAFF
NA	NA	TRBV6-2/TRBV6-3	TRBJ2-2	TGTGCCAGCAGCCTATCAGGTTACGGGAGAAACACCGGGGAGCTGTTTTTT	CASSLSGYGRNTGELFF
NA	NA	TRBV7-3	TRBJ2-7	TGTGCCAGCAGCTTAGCTAGCGTCGTGCAGCAGTACTTC	CASSLASVVQQYF
NA	NA	TRBV27	TRBJ1-2	TGTGCCAGCACCCCCCGGGGGACCTATAACTATGGCTACACCTTC	CASTPRGTYNYGYTF
once	TRBD2	TRBV10-1	TRBJ2-2	TGCGCCAGCAGTGAGCTAGCGGGAGCGACCGGGGAGCTGTTTTTT	CASSELAGATGELFF
once	NA	TRBV10-3	TRBJ1-3	TGTGCCATCAGTGAGTCGGTACACACAGTGACTGGAAACACCATATATTTT	CAISESVHTVTGNTIYF
NA	NA	TRBV6-5	TRBJ1-1	TGTGCCAGCAGTTTCGTCAGGGCGCGGACTGAAGCTTTCTTT	CASSFVRARTEAFF